The source of this TCR beta chain is a study of T cell responses to AZD1222 COVID-19 vaccine. Trimming took 6 bases from V and 0 from J; bases not matched to a gene: 8. The CDR3 length is 16 residues. Germline V gene data show CDR1 as LNHDA and CDR2 as SQIVND (reference sequence). A word on this clone: Its specificity is unknown.

TCRdb's copy holds only in-frame clones and misses some; the assay was immunoSEQ multiplex PCR. Among about 150,000 clones, roughly nine tenths were seen once, and the ten largest hold 4.5% to 6%. Study results and limitations: Sampling captured repertoires only after the peak T cell response.

V and J are TRBV19 and TRBJ1-5; 7 bases agree with TRBD1. This receptor was obtained from an adult in good health. The source material was peripheral blood, sampled on day 0 of MenACWY control vaccination. This chain's CDR3 is CASSNQGGYSNQPQHF. The DNA of the CDR3 is TGTGCCAGTAGCAATCAGGGGGGATATAGCAATCAGCCCCAGCATTTT.